Shown below are 8 T cell receptor beta chains from a single sample sequenced in a study of blood T cell repertoires in COVID-19 (dated by TCRdb to 2018 to 2020). Library preparation employed the immunoSEQ multiplex PCR assay. TCRdb's version of the immuneACCESS table is confined to in-frame rearrangements and falls short of the full clone set. An unresolved V gene accounts for under half of the shortfall where checked; the remainder is of unknown origin. The sample profile shows a few hundred thousand clones; approximately 87% of them were found once. The leading ten clones occupy roughly 2% of the sample. The sequencing input was PBMCs or T cells enriched from blood (not recorded which). The source is a man aged 35 to 55 in a cohort exposed to, infected with or recovered from COVID-19 (not recorded which).

The V gene is TRBV30, the J gene TRBJ1-4; 8 bases are a match to TRBD1. Germline V gene data show CDR1 as GTSNPN and CDR2 as SVGIG (reference sequence). Germline trimming cut 2 bases from V and 6 bases from J; bases unmatched to any gene: 8. This CDR3 is 15 amino acids long. Written as DNA, the CDR3 is TGTGCCTGGAGTACCGGACAGGGAAGATATGAAAAACTGTTTTTT. Its translation is CAWSTGQGRYEKLFF.

The rearrangement links TRBV2 to TRBJ1-4; tentative D call: TRBD1 (5 bases). CDR3 length equals 13 residues. Per germline, CDR1 SNHLY and CDR2 FYNNEI. With 7 bases removed from V and 8 bases from J, the gap between germline ends came to 14 bases. CDR3 nucleotide sequence: TGTGCCAGCACCACGATGAAGGGGGAAAAACTGTTTTTT. This translates into CASTTMKGEKLFF.

The chain couples TRBV10-1 to TRBJ2-7; possible D gene TRBD1, 6 bases. The length of the CDR3 is 13 residues. Germline values: CDR1 WNHNN, CDR2 SYGVQD (reference sequence). V shed 5 bases and J shed 1 base, with 9 bases lying between them. CDR3 loop: CASSMTGSYEQYF. The CDR3 DNA reads TGCGCCAGCAGTATGACAGGTTCCTACGAGCAGTACTTC.

This chain links TRBV7-9 with TRBJ1-2; D gene uncertain. V lost 5 bases to trimming and J lost 4 bases, with 8 bases between them. CDR1 and CDR2 (germline): SEHNR, FQNEAQ (reference sequence). This CDR3 region has 12 residues. Here the CDR3 reads CASSEVSYGYTF. CDR3 DNA sequence: TGTGCCAGCAGCGAGGTGTCCTATGGCTACACCTTC.

The CDR3 region is CASSLRGTTTNEKLFF. CDR3 coding DNA: TGTGCCAGCAGCTTGCGGGGGACCACAACTAATGAAAAACTGTTTTTT. The chain joins TRBV7-9 to TRBJ1-4; tentative D call: TRBD1 (5 bases). The V gene's germline CDR1 is SEHNR and CDR2 FQNEAQ (reference sequence). The CDR3 sequence is 16 residues long. Trimming removed 3 bases from V and 0 bases from J, with 11 bases in between.

The genes are TRBV3-1 (or the pseudogene TRBV3-2) and TRBJ1-1; TRBD1 matches 9 bases. This CDR3 has 13 amino acids. Germline V gene sequence: CDR1 LGHDT, CDR2 YNNKEL (reference sequence). V was pared by 1 base and J by 11 bases, with 5 bases of the junction left unmatched. DNA of the CDR3: TGTGCCAGCAGCCAAGTTAGGGACAGGGCGGCTTTCTTT. Encoded protein: CASSQVRDRAAFF.

Notes on this clone: One junction end disagrees with the germline gene, perhaps due to a read error. V is TRBV27 and J is TRBJ2-7, with unresolved D. Per the germline V gene, CDR1 is MNHEY and CDR2 is SMNVEV (reference sequence). This CDR3 has 12 residues. CDR3 in amino acids: CACSLGGDEQYF. In nucleotides, the CDR3 is TGTGCCTGCAGCCTCGGCGGCGACGAGCAGTACTTC.

A remark on this clone: The same CDR3 arises from other DNA sequences in this sample as well. V is TRBV7-9 and J is TRBJ1-4, with D uncertain. The CDR3 is 13 amino acids. The germline V gene encodes CDR1 SEHNR and CDR2 FQNEAQ (reference sequence). V was shortened by 5 bases and J by 5 bases, with 9 bases between the two germline ends. The CDR3 nucleotides are TGTGCCAGCAGCCGGGGTAGGAATGAAAAACTGTTTTTT. It translates to CASSRGRNEKLFF. The full variable domain, completed using reference TRBV7-9 and TRBJ1-4, is DTGVSQNPRHKITKRGQNVTFRCDPISEHNRLYWYRQTLGQGPEFLTYFQNEAQLEKSRLLSDRFSAERPKGSFSTLEIQRTEQGDSAMYLCASSRGRNEKLFFGSGTQLSVL.